This T cell receptor beta chain stems from a study of shared clonotypes between healthy human individuals (dated by TCRdb to 2020 to 2021). Background for the entire study: The cohort comprised a couple of women and three men aged 18 to 49 years. For each donor, CD4 naive and CD4 memory were each run on three plates, CD8 naive on two plates, and CD8 memory on one plate. Blood TCR repertoires of roughly five healthy adults were deeply sequenced to estimate repertoire size and the extent of clonotype sharing between individuals. To increase sequencing depth and limit assay-specific biases, TCR repertoire library preparation and sequencing were carried out by different laboratories using diverse techniques. Leukapheresis yielded between about 0.85 and 10 billion PBMCs per donor. General findings and caveats noted by the study authors: Roughly 5% of naive CD4, around 3.6% of naive CD8, around 2.3% of memory CD4, and approximately 0.4% of memory CD8 clonotypes were shared across a few donors. The genetic and exposure-history diversity represented was limited by the small number of donors. Sampling was limited to blood, and TCR repertoires in tissue likely differ from TCR repertoires in blood. Rarefaction of sorted-subset datasets indicated incomplete sequencing despite the large sequencing depth. Compared with non-shared clonotypes, the clonotypes found in all four sorted-subset donors had higher generation probabilities. Naive subsets generally had larger estimated clonotype richness than memory subsets did. Based on pairwise subsampling, the degree of clonotype sharing among donors was expected to be affected by sequencing depth.

TCR CDR3 regions were amplified from genomic DNA by multiplex PCR using the deep immunoSEQ assay. Extracted genomic DNA from each cell subset was spread evenly across all wells of several immunoSEQ 96-well plates, with each plate serving as a replicate. For sorted subsets, 200 to 250 ng genomic DNA, equal to 25,000 to 35,000 T cell genomes, was loaded into each replicate PCR. Purified libraries were measured with a Qubit 3.0 fluorometer, size-checked on a Bioanalyzer 2100, and measured again with the KAPA Library Quantification kit. Every immunoSEQ 96-well plate was sequenced on a dedicated single-read 150-cycle Illumina NextSeq 550 flow cell. The paper's processing steps were these. Because the immunoSEQ output held only junctional sequences and lacked quality scores, the filtering could not match the filtering applied to full-length reads. Sequences were annotated with PyIR, a Python wrapper for IgBLAST v1.9, using IMGT germline references to assign V/J genes and CDR3. Any read was removed if the V/J assignment was weak (E-value above 1e-6), the CDR3 was missing, or the read contained stop codons, out-of-frame junctions, or ambiguous translated residues. V3J clonotypes were defined as sequences sharing the same inferred V gene, J gene, and CDR3 amino acid sequence. To compute the percentage overlap between repertoires, the number of shared unique clonotypes was divided by the size of the smaller repertoire. Repertoire richness was assessed with RTK rarefaction, the Chao1 estimator, and Recon v2.1 estimates of unobserved clonotypes. Generation probabilities for all TCRbeta clonotypes obtained by the gDNA method from a handful of donors were computed using OLGA. TCRdb retrieved this table from immuneACCESS and kept in-frame rearrangements only. Not all clones are present; in checked studies, unresolved V genes account for under half, and no reason is known for the remainder. The V and J calls and the clone size are those of that table, but D and trimming were determined from the DNA. Across this sample there are roughly 1 million clones, with around three quarters seen only once. The ten largest make up roughly 0.56% of the sample.

The donors were healthy, HIV-negative adults who had no recently reported acute infections or vaccinations. All donors were Caucasian adults living in Nashville, Tennessee, USA. CD4+ T cells were enriched by magnetic negative selection, after which naive cells were positively selected on CD45RA and the negative fraction was taken as the memory subset. After blood collection by leukapheresis, PBMCs were isolated using Ficoll-Histopaque density gradient centrifugation and then cryopreserved in the vapor phase of liquid nitrogen. Analytical flow cytometry was used to check the purity and quantity of each magnetically sorted T cell population. Each sorted fraction had its genomic DNA isolated and then quantified by UV absorbance on a Nanodrop 2000c. CDR1 and CDR2, per the germline V gene, are KGHSH and LQKENI. The CDR3, cysteine through phenylalanine, is 13 amino acids long. The retained sequence is limited to the CDR3, 39 bases, with the frame set at the first base. The junction shows trimming of 11 bases on V and 2 bases on J, plus 16 bases between the germline ends.

This clone was detected only a few times. It lacks a known antigen. There are no base qualities to consult, and no much larger clone falls within one base. The specimen sequenced was memory CD4+ T cells from PBMCs. Read against the paper, the sample's cell subset or site label means: CD45RA-negative fraction. The chain joins TRBV18 to TRBJ2-7, with no D gene named confidently. This receptor was obtained from a man aged 18 to 30 in good health. Some clones in this sample may be carry-over from other donors' samples. The CDR3 has the sequence CAAGQAATYEQYF. The bases read TGTGCCGCTGGTCAGGCAGCCACCTACGAGCAGTACTTC.